Below are 22 T cell receptor beta chains sequenced from a single sample in a study of cytomegalovirus exposure and HLA in healthy donors. The PCR was carried out with 60 Vbeta primers and 13 Jbeta primers. Here immunoSEQ multiplex PCR was the method, and the copy in TCRdb shows in-frame clones only, minus some. Here the sample spans approximately 27,000 clones, roughly 68% being singletons. The sequenced material came from PBMCs. The receptors originated from a woman between 50 and 59 years old in good health and CMV-seronegative.

This chain uses TRBV5-6 with TRBJ2-1; the match to TRBD2 covers 12 bases. The germline gives CDR1 SGHDT, CDR2 YYEEEE. This CDR3 is 16 amino acids long. Trimming at V came to 0 bases and at J to 8 bases, leaving 6 bases not matched to a gene. In DNA form, the CDR3 reads TGTGCCAGCAGCTTGGTAGTGACTAGCGGGAGCTATGAGCAGTTCTTC. Translating it yields CASSLVVTSGSYEQFF.

This sequence joins TRBV6-5 and TRBJ2-6; D is uncertain. Germline V CDR1 and CDR2: MNHEY, SVGAGI. Trimming shortened V by 7 bases and J by 1 base, and 5 bases separated the two germline ends. The CDR3 sequence is 13 residues long. The CDR3 here is CASTLSGANVLTF. CDR3 DNA: TGTGCCAGCACTTTGTCTGGGGCCAACGTCCTGACTTTC.

The CDR3 nucleotides read TGCAGCGGCCGGGGGGACCTAAGTGGAAACACCATATATTTT. Encoded protein: CSGRGDLSGNTIYF. J is TRBJ1-3 and V is TRBV29-1; D may be TRBD1 (5 bases). Trimming pared 7 bases from V and 3 bases from J, leaving 16 bases between. Germline V gene sequence: CDR1 SQVTM, CDR2 ANQGSEA. The length of the CDR3 is 14 residues. Combining the CDR3 with reference TRBV29-1 and TRBJ1-3 gives the whole variable domain SAVISQKPSRDICQRGTSLTIQCQVDSQVTMMFWYRQQPGQSLTLIATANQGSEATYESGFVIDKFPISRPNLTFSTLTVSNMSPEDSSIYLCSGRGDLSGNTIYFGEGSWLTVV.

The V and J genes are TRBV5-1 and TRBJ2-5; TRBD2 might be the D (6 bases). Trimming removed 4 bases at V and 1 base at J, with 14 bases between. The CDR3 spans 15 residues. Germline CDR1 and CDR2: SGHRS and YFSETQ. In DNA, the CDR3 is TGCGCCAGCAGCCTGCCGCAGGGACTCCAAGAGACCCAGTACTTC. This translates into CASSLPQGLQETQYF.

This clone came up a few times. The CDR3: CASSESEHYTDTQYF. Here the CDR3 DNA reads TGTGCCAGCAGTGAATCTGAGCATTACACAGATACGCAGTATTTT. The V gene is TRBV6-1, the J gene TRBJ2-3; D not resolved. Trimming removed 2 bases from V and 2 bases from J, with 11 bases in between. Germline assignment: CDR1 MNHNS and CDR2 SASEGT. There are 15 residues in the CDR3.

The rearrangement uses TRBV4-1 and TRBJ2-1, with D uncertain. In germline, CDR1 is MGHRA, CDR2 YSYEKL. There are 14 residues in the CDR3. V was trimmed by 0 bases and J by 5 bases, leaving 8 bases between them. CDR3 in amino acids: CASSQETENNEQFF. DNA for the CDR3: TGCGCCAGCAGCCAAGAAACGGAGAACAATGAGCAGTTCTTC.

This chain connects TRBV28 to TRBJ1-2, with D maybe TRBD1 (5 bases). This CDR3 contains 14 residues. Trimming stripped 6 bases from V and 5 bases from J, with 16 bases between. Looked up from germline, CDR1 is MDHEN and CDR2 is SYDVKM. DNA of the CDR3: TGTGCCAGCAGGAAGGGGTCCTCTCGGTATGGCTACACCTTC. It translates to CASRKGSSRYGYTF.

The chain has TRBV18 and TRBJ1-2; TRBD1 matches 12 bases. Per the germline V gene, CDR1 is KGHSH and CDR2 is LQKENI. Trimming took 2 bases from V and 2 from J; bases not matched to a gene: 3. CDR3 length: 16 amino acids. This chain's CDR3 is CASSPLGTGGNYGYTF. CDR3 DNA sequence: TGTGCCAGCTCACCATTAGGGACAGGGGGCAACTATGGCTACACCTTC.

The J gene is TRBJ2-3, the V gene TRBV7-6; 7 nucleotides align to TRBD2. Germline V gives CDR1 SGHVS, CDR2 FNYEAQ. V trimming: 3 bases; J trimming: 2 bases; junction bases outside the gene matches: 5. The CDR3 has 15 residues. The CDR3 sequence is CASSFNRGVTDTQYF. In DNA form, the CDR3 reads TGTGCCAGCAGCTTTAATCGGGGGGTCACAGATACGCAGTATTTT.

The genes are TRBV5-4 and TRBJ1-1; a possible D gene is TRBD1 (6 bases). Per germline, CDR1 SGHNT and CDR2 YYREEE (reference sequence). The V end was cut by 4 bases, the J end by 2 bases, with 9 bases between. CDR3 length: 13 amino acids. CDR3 nucleotides: TGTGCCAGCAGCCCCGGGACAAACACTGAAGCTTTCTTT. This translates into CASSPGTNTEAFF. Full variable domain (remainder filled in from reference TRBV5-4 and TRBJ1-1): ETGVTQSPTHLIKTRGQQVTLRCSSQSGHNTVSWYQQALGQGPQFIFQYYREEENGRGNFPPRFSGLQFPNYSSELNVNALELDDSALYLCASSPGTNTEAFFGQGTRLTVV.

This clone was picked up one time. The chain links TRBV19 to TRBJ1-1; 7 positions agree with TRBD1. Germline CDR1 and CDR2: LNHDA and SQIVND (reference sequence). The CDR3 runs to 13 residues. The V segment lost 3 bases and the J segment 5 bases; nucleotides outside the gene matches: 3. The CDR3 DNA sequence: TGTGCCAGTAGTATGGACAGGACTACTGAAGCTTTCTTT. This sequence encodes CASSMDRTTEAFF.

This clone was detected only a few times. The chain joins TRBV5-4 to TRBJ1-4; 7 bases agree with TRBD1. V dropped 4 bases and J dropped 5; count of bases not matched to a gene: 8. Germline CDR1 and CDR2: SGHNT and YYREEE (reference sequence). CDR3 length: 15 amino acids. CDR3 protein: CASSPDRAENEKLFF. The CDR3 bases are TGTGCCAGCAGCCCCGACAGGGCCGAGAATGAAAAACTGTTTTTT. Full variable domain (missing parts from reference TRBV5-4 and TRBJ1-4): ETGVTQSPTHLIKTRGQQVTLRCSSQSGHNTVSWYQQALGQGPQFIFQYYREEENGRGNFPPRFSGLQFPNYSSELNVNALELDDSALYLCASSPDRAENEKLFFGSGTQLSVL.

The chain employs TRBV6-5 and TRBJ1-2; TRBD1 aligns across 9 bases. The CDR3 covers 16 residues. Germline V gives CDR1 MNHEY, CDR2 SVGAGI. With V trimmed by 2 bases and J by 4 bases, 8 bases remained unmatched. The CDR3 sequence is CASSYQTGTGFYGYTF. In nucleotides, the CDR3 is TGTGCCAGCAGTTACCAAACCGGGACAGGGTTCTATGGCTACACCTTC.

The DNA for the CDR3 is TGTGCCAGCAGTTCCCGGATCTCCCTCGGGAATGGCTACACCTTC. Its protein is CASSSRISLGNGYTF. The chain links TRBV27 to TRBJ1-2; D call uncertain. Trimming cost V 4 bases and J 6 bases, with 18 bases left between them. There are 15 residues in the CDR3. Germline CDR1 is MNHEY and CDR2 is SMNVEV (reference sequence).

V is TRBV4-1 and J is TRBJ2-1; TRBD2 is a possible D gene (6 bases). V lost 0 bases and J 1 base, leaving 16 bases between the germline ends. The germline CDR1 and CDR2 sequences are MGHRA and YSYEKL. The CDR3 runs to 18 residues. CDR3 DNA sequence: TGCGCCAGCAGCCAAGAAACGGGAGACAAGAGGTCCTACAATGAGCAGTTCTTC. Amino acid sequence: CASSQETGDKRSYNEQFF.

This clone was counted a few times. This chain joins TRBV28 and TRBJ1-3, with a tentative D call TRBD1 (5 bases). Trimming pared 8 bases from V and 0 bases from J, leaving 14 bases between. The CDR3 is 15 residues long. Germline CDR1 and CDR2: MDHEN and SYDVKM. In DNA form, the CDR3 reads TGTGCCAGCCGGTACTCCAGGGTCTCTGGAAACACCATATATTTT. Amino acid sequence: CASRYSRVSGNTIYF.

The chain joins TRBV5-4 to TRBJ2-7; possible D gene TRBD1, 5 bases. This CDR3 has 13 residues. V was clipped by 3 bases and J by 3 bases, with 10 bases between them. Germline CDR1 SGHNT, CDR2 YYREEE (reference sequence). The DNA for the CDR3 is TGTGCCAGCAGCTCAGGACACCGCTACGAGCAGTACTTC. This encodes CASSSGHRYEQYF.

This clone was counted a few times. The chain carries TRBV11-2 and TRBJ2-5; weak D call: TRBD2 (5 bases). The CDR3 length is 15 residues. CDR1 and CDR2 (germline): SGHAT, FQNNGV. Trimming stripped 0 bases from V and 5 bases from J, with 13 bases between. In DNA, the CDR3 is TGTGCCAGCAGCTTAGAGGGCACTAGGTCGGAGACCCAGTACTTC. This gives the protein CASSLEGTRSETQYF.

The chain recombines TRBV6-5 with TRBJ1-1, with a tentative D call TRBD1 (5 bases). The germline V gene encodes CDR1 MNHEY and CDR2 SVGAGI. The V gene lost 4 bases and the J gene lost 3 bases, with 18 bases spanning the gap. This CDR3 has 16 amino acids. The CDR3 nucleotides are TGTGCCAGCAGTTCCACATCCTACCGGGGGGACACTGAAGCTTTCTTT. Residues: CASSSTSYRGDTEAFF.

This clone was counted a few times. The gene calls are TRBV7-9 and TRBJ2-3, with 7 bases that match TRBD2. Germline CDR1 reads SEHNR; CDR2 reads FQNEAQ (reference sequence). The CDR3 is 14 amino acids. With 5 bases clipped from V and 6 bases from J, the junction kept 8 bases outside the gene matches. In nucleotides, the CDR3 is TGTGCCAGCAGCCCCGGGACTACGCCTGATACGCAGTATTTT. Residues: CASSPGTTPDTQYF.

The V and J genes are TRBV5-6 and TRBJ2-1; tentatively, D is TRBD2 (6 bases). Per the germline V gene, CDR1 is SGHDT and CDR2 is YYEEEE. Trimming pared 0 bases from V and 3 bases from J, leaving 7 bases between. CDR3 size: 14 residues. This chain's CDR3 is CASSLGLVYNEQFF. The CDR3 DNA reads TGTGCCAGCAGCTTGGGACTAGTCTACAATGAGCAGTTCTTC.

This chain links TRBV2 with TRBJ1-5, with 8 nucleotides matching TRBD1. This CDR3 is built from 15 residues. Germline V CDR1 and CDR2: SNHLY, FYNNEI. Losses at the gene ends were 7 bases for V and 6 bases for J; bases not matched to a gene: 11. CDR3 residues: CASITDRGGSQPQHF. For the CDR3, the DNA is TGTGCCAGCATAACTGACAGGGGAGGCAGTCAGCCCCAGCATTTT.